This entry features one T cell receptor (beta chain) sequence. Hyperthyroidism in these 18- to 65-year-old patients was newly diagnosed, lasting under 2 months. The authors used Ficoll-Paque density gradient centrifugation to separate PBMCs. The input was more than 8 ml of fresh peripheral blood. The CDR3 totals 11 residues. Germline V gene data show CDR1 as SEHNR and CDR2 as FQNEAQ (reference sequence). V lost 8 bases and J lost 5, with 9 bases in between. This sample is part of a study of Graves' ophthalmopathy and Graves' hyperthyroidism. Whole-study context: Sampling took place at initial diagnosis, with peripheral blood obtained before any treatment.

TCR beta CDR3 amplification used RNA transcripts. After a first-round RT-PCR with HTBI primers, a second-round multiplex PCR was run. From the multiplex PCR reads, TCRdb called clonotypes with MiXCR, one entry per CDR3 protein. The data hold 500,000 to 700,000 distinct CDR3 sequences, with 22% observed a single time. The sequenced sample was peripheral blood. This receptor was taken from a woman under 30 with stable Graves' hyperthyroidism. Some clones in this sample may be carry-over from other donors' samples. This chain connects TRBV7-9 to TRBJ1-1; D is perhaps TRBD1 (5 bases). The CDR3 DNA reads as TGTGCCAGCTATGGGGGGACTGAAGCTTTCTTT. It is translated as CASYGGTEAFF. The full variable domain, in which reference TRBV7-9 and TRBJ1-1 provide the parts outside the CDR3, is DTGVSQNPRHKITKRGQNVTFRCDPISEHNRLYWYRQTLGQGPEFLTYFQNEAQLEKSRLLSDRFSAERPKGSFSTLEIQRTEQGDSAMYLCASYGGTEAFFGQGTRLTVV.